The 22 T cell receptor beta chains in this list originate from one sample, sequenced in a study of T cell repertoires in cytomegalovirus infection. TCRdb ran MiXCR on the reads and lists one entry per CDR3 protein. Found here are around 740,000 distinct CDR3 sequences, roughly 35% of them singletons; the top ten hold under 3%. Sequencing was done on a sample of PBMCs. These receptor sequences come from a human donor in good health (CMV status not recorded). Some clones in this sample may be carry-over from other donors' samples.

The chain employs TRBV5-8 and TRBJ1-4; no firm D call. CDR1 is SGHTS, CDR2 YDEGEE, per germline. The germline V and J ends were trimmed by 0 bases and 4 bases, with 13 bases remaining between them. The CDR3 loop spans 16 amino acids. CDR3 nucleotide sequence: TGTGCCAGCAGCTTGGAAAGGCGGAGTAATAATGAAAAACTGTTTTTT. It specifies CASSLERRSNNEKLFF. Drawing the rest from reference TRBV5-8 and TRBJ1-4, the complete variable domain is EAGVTQSPTHLIKTRGQQATLRCSPISGHTSVYWYQQALGLGLQFLLWYDEGEERNRGNFPPRFSGRQFPNYSSELNVNALELEDSALYLCASSLERRSNNEKLFFGSGTQLSVL.

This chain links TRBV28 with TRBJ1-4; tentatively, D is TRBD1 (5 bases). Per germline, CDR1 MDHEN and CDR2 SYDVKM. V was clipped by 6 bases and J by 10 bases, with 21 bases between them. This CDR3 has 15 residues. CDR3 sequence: CASSPPWGRSGKLFF. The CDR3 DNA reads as TGTGCCAGCAGCCCTCCCTGGGGGAGGTCCGGAAAACTGTTTTTT. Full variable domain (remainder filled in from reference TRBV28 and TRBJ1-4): DVKVTQSSRYLVKRTGEKVFLECVQDMDHENMFWYRQDPGLGLRLIYFSYDVKMKEKGDIPEGYSVSREKKERFSLILESASTNQTSMYLCASSPPWGRSGKLFFGSGTQLSVL.

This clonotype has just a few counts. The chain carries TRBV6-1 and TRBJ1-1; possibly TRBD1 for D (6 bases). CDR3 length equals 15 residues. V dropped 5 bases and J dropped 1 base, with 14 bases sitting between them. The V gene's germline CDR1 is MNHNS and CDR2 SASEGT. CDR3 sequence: CASSSWGAGNTEAFF. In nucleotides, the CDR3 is TGTGCCAGCAGTTCGTGGGGGGCAGGGAACACTGAAGCTTTCTTT.

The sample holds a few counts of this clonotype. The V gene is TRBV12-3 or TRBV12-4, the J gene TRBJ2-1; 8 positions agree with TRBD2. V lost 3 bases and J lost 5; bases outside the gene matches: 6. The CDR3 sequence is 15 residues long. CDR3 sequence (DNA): TGTGCCAGCAGTTTTACAGCGGGAGTCAACAATGAGCAGTTCTTC. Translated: CASSFTAGVNNEQFF.

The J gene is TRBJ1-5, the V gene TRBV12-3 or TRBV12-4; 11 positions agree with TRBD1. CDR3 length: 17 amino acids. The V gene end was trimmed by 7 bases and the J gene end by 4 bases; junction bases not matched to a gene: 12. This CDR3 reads CASTSRRGTGGNQPQHF. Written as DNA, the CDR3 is TGTGCCAGCACTTCCCGACGTGGGACAGGGGGTAATCAGCCCCAGCATTTT.

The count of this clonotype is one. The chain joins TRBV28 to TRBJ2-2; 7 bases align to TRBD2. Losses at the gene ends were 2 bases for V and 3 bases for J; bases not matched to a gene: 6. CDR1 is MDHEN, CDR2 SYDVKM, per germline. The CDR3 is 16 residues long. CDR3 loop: CASSLIYGGDTGELFF. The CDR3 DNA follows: TGTGCCAGCAGTTTAATTTATGGGGGGGACACCGGGGAGCTGTTTTTT.

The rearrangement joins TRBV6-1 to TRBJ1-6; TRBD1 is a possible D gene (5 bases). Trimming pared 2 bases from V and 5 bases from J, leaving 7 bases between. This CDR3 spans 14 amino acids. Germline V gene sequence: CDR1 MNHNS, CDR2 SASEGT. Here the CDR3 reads CASSERGDNSPLHF. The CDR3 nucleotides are TGTGCCAGCAGTGAAAGGGGAGATAATTCACCCCTCCACTTT.

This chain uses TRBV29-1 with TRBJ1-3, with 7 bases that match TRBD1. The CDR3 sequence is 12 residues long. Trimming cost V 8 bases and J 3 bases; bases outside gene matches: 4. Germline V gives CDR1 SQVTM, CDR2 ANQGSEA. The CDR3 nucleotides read TGCAGCAGCAGGGGGAGTGGAAACACCATATATTTT. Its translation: CSSRGSGNTIYF.

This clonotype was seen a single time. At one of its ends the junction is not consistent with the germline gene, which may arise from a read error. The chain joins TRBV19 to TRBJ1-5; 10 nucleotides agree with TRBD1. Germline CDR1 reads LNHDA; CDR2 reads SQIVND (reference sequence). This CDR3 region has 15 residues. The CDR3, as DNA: TGTGCCAGTACTCGGTACGGGACAGGGGATCAGCCCCAGCAGTTT. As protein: CASTRYGTGDQPQQF.

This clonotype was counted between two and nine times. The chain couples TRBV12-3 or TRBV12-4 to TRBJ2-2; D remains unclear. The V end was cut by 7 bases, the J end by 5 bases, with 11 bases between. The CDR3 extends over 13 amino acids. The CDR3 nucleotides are TGTGCCAGCAAAGACGGTGTAACCGGGGAGCTGTTTTTT. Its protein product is CASKDGVTGELFF.

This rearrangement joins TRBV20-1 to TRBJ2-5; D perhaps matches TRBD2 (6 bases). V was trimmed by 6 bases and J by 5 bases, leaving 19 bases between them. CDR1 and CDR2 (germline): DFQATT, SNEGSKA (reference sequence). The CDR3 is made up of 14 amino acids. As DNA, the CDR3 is TGCAGTGCCTCCGTTAGACGGGACTCGGAGACCCAGTACTTC. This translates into CSASVRRDSETQYF.

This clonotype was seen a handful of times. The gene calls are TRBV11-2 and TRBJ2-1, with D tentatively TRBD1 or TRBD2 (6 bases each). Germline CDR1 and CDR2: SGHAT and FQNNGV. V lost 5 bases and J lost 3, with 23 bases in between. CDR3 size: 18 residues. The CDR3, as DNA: TGTGCCAGCAGCCCAGACTGGGGGGCTCGATCCTTCTACAATGAGCAGTTCTTC. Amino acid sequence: CASSPDWGARSFYNEQFF.

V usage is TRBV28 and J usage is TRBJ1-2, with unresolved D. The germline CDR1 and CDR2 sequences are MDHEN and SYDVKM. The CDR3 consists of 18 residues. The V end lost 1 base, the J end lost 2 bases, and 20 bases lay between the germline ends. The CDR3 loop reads CASSLLWQPYSYNYGYTF. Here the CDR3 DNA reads TGTGCCAGCAGTTTATTGTGGCAGCCTTACTCCTACAACTATGGCTACACCTTC.

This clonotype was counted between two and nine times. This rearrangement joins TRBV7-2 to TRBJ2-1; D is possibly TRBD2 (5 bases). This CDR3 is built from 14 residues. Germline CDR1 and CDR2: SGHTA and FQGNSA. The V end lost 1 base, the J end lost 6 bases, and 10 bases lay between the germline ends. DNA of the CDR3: TGTGCCAGCAGCTTAGTTACTAGAACCAATGAGCAGTTCTTC. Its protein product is CASSLVTRTNEQFF.

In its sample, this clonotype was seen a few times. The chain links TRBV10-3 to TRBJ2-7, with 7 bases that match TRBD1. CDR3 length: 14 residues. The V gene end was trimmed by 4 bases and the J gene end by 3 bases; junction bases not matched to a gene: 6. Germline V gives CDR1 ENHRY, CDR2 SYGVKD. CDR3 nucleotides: TGTGCCATCAGTGGGACGGGACAGAGCTACGAGCAGTACTTC. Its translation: CAISGTGQSYEQYF.

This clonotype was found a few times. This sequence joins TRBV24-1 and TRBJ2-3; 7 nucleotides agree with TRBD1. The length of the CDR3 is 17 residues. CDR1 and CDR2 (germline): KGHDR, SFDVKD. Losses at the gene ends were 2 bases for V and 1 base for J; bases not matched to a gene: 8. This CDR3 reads CATSDWDSFSGTDTQYF. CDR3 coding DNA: TGTGCCACCAGTGATTGGGACAGTTTCTCAGGCACAGATACGCAGTATTTT.

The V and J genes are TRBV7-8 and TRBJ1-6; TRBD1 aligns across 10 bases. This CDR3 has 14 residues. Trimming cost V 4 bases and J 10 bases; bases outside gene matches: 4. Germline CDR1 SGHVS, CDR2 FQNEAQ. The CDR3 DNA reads TGTGCCAGCAGCTCGGGACAGGGGCAGTCACCCCTCCACTTT. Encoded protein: CASSSGQGQSPLHF.

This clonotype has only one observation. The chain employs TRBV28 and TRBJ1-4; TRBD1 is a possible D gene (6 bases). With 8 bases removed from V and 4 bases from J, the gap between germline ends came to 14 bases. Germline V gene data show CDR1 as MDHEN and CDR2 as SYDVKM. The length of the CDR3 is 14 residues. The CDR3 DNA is TGTGCCAGCCACCCGACAGGCGTTAATGAAAAACTGTTTTTT. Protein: CASHPTGVNEKLFF.

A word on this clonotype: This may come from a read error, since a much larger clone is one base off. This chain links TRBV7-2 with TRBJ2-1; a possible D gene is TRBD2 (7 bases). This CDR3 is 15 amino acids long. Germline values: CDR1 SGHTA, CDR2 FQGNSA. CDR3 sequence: CSSSLPRGGGNEQFF. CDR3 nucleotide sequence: TGTTCCAGCAGCTTACCCAGGGGAGGGGGTAATGAGCAGTTCTTC.

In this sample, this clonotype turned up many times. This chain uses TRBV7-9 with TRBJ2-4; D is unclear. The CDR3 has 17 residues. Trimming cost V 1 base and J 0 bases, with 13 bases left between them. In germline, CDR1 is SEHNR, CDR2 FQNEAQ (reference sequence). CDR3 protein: CASSLGRAILAKNIQYF. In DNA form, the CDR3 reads TGTGCCAGCAGCTTAGGAAGGGCTATACTAGCCAAAAACATTCAGTACTTC. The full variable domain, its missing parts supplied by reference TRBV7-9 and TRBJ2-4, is DTGVSQNPRHKITKRGQNVTFRCDPISEHNRLYWYRQTLGQGPEFLTYFQNEAQLEKSRLLSDRFSAERPKGSFSTLEIQRTEQGDSAMYLCASSLGRAILAKNIQYFGAGTRLSVL.

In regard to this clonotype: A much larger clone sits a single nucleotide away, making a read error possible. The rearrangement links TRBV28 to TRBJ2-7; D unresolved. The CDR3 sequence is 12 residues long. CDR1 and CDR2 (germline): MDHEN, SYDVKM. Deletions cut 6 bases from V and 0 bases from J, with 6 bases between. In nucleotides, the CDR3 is TGTGCCAGCAGATCTTTCTCCTACGAGCAGTACTTC. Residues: CASRSFSYEQYF.

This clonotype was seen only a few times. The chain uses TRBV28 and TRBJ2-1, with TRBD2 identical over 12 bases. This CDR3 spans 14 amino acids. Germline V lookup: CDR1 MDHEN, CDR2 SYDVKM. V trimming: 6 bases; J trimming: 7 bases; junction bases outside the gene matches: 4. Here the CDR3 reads CASRTSGRGNEQFF. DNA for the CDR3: TGTGCCAGCAGGACTAGCGGGAGAGGGAATGAGCAGTTCTTC. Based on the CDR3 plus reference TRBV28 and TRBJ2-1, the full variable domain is DVKVTQSSRYLVKRTGEKVFLECVQDMDHENMFWYRQDPGLGLRLIYFSYDVKMKEKGDIPEGYSVSREKKERFSLILESASTNQTSMYLCASRTSGRGNEQFFGPGTRLTVL.